A selection of T cell receptor beta chains follows, all from one sample in a study of cytomegalovirus exposure and HLA in healthy donors. TCRdb's copy holds only in-frame clones and misses some; the assay was immunoSEQ multiplex PCR. Among approximately 110,000 clones listed, roughly four fifths were seen once. Specimen: PBMCs. These TCRs come from a middle-aged man in good health and CMV-seronegative. CDR3s include the opening cysteine and the closing phenylalanine or tryptophan. The D gene is left open where the match is weak. Rows give clone size only sometimes, using once, few, many, or a class for an expanded clone.

size	D	V	J	CDR3	DNA
few	.	TRBV5-1	TRBJ2-1	CASSDTGNEQFF	TGCGCCAGCAGCGACACAGGGAATGAGCAGTTCTTC
.	.	TRBV4-2	TRBJ1-5	CASSQGRDTGPQPQHF	TGTGCCAGCAGCCAAGGACGGGACACGGGGCCGCAGCCCCAGCATTTT
.	.	TRBV5-1	TRBJ1-1	CASSSGVSTEAFF	TGCGCCAGCAGCTCAGGGGTTAGCACTGAAGCTTTCTTT
.	TRBD2	TRBV6-6	TRBJ2-1	CASSQKSGDEQFF	TGTGCCAGCAGCCAAAAAAGCGGGGATGAGCAGTTCTTC
.	.	TRBV20-1	TRBJ1-4	CSARGGYSLLF	TGCAGTGCCCGGGGGGGGTACTCATTACTCTTT
.	.	TRBV14	TRBJ1-1	CASSLLTGTTEAFF	TGTGCCAGCAGCCTACTGACAGGCACCACTGAAGCTTTCTTT
.	TRBD2	TRBV4-1	TRBJ2-3	CASSKDPSGGATDTQYF	TGCGCCAGCAGCAAAGATCCATCCGGGGGGGCCACAGATACGCAGTATTTT
.	.	TRBV15	TRBJ2-5	CATSRPGDYQETQYF	TGTGCCACCAGCAGGCCCGGGGACTACCAAGAGACCCAGTACTTC
.	.	TRBV5-1	TRBJ1-5	CARITLETGGLSNQPQHF	TGCGCCAGAATTACTTTGGAGACGGGGGGCCTTAGCAATCAGCCCCAGCATTTT
.	TRBD1	TRBV7-9	TRBJ2-5	CSSSSRTGSLEETQYF	TGTTCCAGCAGCTCCAGGACAGGGAGCCTTGAGGAGACCCAGTACTTC
few	TRBD2	TRBV5-4	TRBJ2-3	CASSEGLAGGADTQYF	TGTGCCAGCAGCGAGGGACTAGCGGGGGGGGCAGATACGCAGTATTTT
.	TRBD1	TRBV7-9	TRBJ2-5	CASSRGQTYQETQYF	TGTGCCAGCAGCAGGGGACAGACGTACCAAGAGACCCAGTACTTC
.	.	TRBV5-4	TRBJ2-1	CASSWDTRSYNEQFF	TGTGCCAGCAGCTGGGACACCCGCTCCTACAATGAGCAGTTCTTC
.	.	TRBV7-2	TRBJ2-1	CASTSQALSYNEQFF	TGTGCCAGCACCTCACAGGCCCTCTCCTACAATGAGCAGTTCTTC
.	.	TRBV6-5	TRBJ2-3	CASSYSAGGATDTQYF	TGTGCCAGCAGTTACTCGGCTGGGGGGGCCACAGATACGCAGTATTTT
once	TRBD2	TRBV4-2	TRBJ2-2	CASSQASGVGELFF	TGTGCCAGCAGCCAAGCTAGCGGGGTCGGGGAGCTGTTTTTT
.	TRBD1	TRBV6-1	TRBJ2-1	CASSTVGTAQFF	TGTGCCAGCAGCACTGTCGGGACAGCACAGTTCTTC
.	TRBD1	TRBV7-3	TRBJ1-5	CASRGGRNQPQHF	TGTGCCAGCCGAGGGGGCCGGAATCAGCCCCAGCATTTT
.	TRBD1	TRBV28	TRBJ1-4	CASCSRDRTVEKLFF	TGTGCCAGCTGTTCCAGGGACAGGACGGTCGAAAAACTGTTTTTT
.	.	TRBV19	TRBJ1-5	CASSIWQGDQPQHF	TGTGCCAGTAGTATATGGCAGGGCGATCAGCCCCAGCATTTT
.	.	TRBV5-6	TRBJ1-3	CASNAGQVGNTIYF	TGTGCCAGCAACGCAGGGCAGGTGGGAAACACCATATATTTT
.	TRBD2	TRBV11-2	TRBJ2-7	CASSYSGDLYEQYF	TGTGCCAGCAGCTATAGCGGGGACTTATACGAGCAGTACTTC
.	.	TRBV5-6	TRBJ2-7	CASSLYLVPTAGEQYF	TGTGCCAGCAGCTTGTACTTAGTACCCACGGCGGGCGAGCAGTACTTC
few	TRBD2	TRBV5-1	TRBJ2-3	CASSPISGGVGDTQYF	TGCGCCAGCAGCCCCATTAGCGGGGGGGTTGGCGATACGCAGTATTTT
once	.	TRBV5-6	TRBJ2-1	CASSPEQYYNEQFF	TGTGCCAGCAGCCCGGAACAGTACTACAATGAGCAGTTCTTC
.	.	TRBV7-9	TRBJ1-5	CSSSPGGAQHF	TGTTCCAGCAGCCCCGGGGGGGCCCAGCATTTT
.	TRBD2	TRBV6-5	TRBJ2-1	CASTDSGGLHEQFF	TGTGCCAGCACCGATAGCGGGGGGCTTCATGAGCAGTTCTTC
.	.	TRBV5-1	TRBJ1-2	CASSLEVWRGVSSYGYTF	TGCGCCAGCAGCTTGGAAGTGTGGAGGGGAGTATCATCCTATGGCTACACCTTC
.	TRBD2	TRBV9	TRBJ2-5	CASSVATSGVGETQYF	TGTGCCAGCAGCGTAGCTACTAGCGGGGTAGGGGAGACCCAGTACTTC
.	TRBD1	TRBV4-1	TRBJ1-2	CASSQDQGVDYTF	TGCGCCAGCAGCCAAGATCAGGGGGTGGACTACACCTTC
few	.	TRBV5-1	TRBJ1-1	CASSHGGVSTEAFF	TGCGCCAGCAGCCACGGAGGGGTTTCCACTGAAGCTTTCTTT
.	.	TRBV14	TRBJ1-2	CASSQEPRGAGYTF	TGTGCCAGCAGCCAAGAACCTCGCGGGGCCGGCTACACCTTC
.	TRBD1	TRBV18	TRBJ1-1	CASARTGNGNTEAFF	TGTGCCAGCGCCAGGACAGGGAATGGGAACACTGAAGCTTTCTTT
few	TRBD2	TRBV9	TRBJ2-1	CASSVGGGDEQFF	TGTGCCAGCAGCGTAGGTGGGGGGGATGAGCAGTTCTTC
.	TRBD1	TRBV5-1	TRBJ2-2	CASSRGQESSGELFF	TGCGCCAGCAGCCGAGGACAGGAAAGTTCCGGGGAGCTGTTTTTT
.	.	TRBV10-3	TRBJ2-2	CAISGRTEDTGELFF	TGTGCCATCAGTGGCCGGACGGAGGACACCGGGGAGCTGTTTTTT
.	TRBD2	TRBV5-4	TRBJ2-1	CASSPPGFRGDEQFF	TGTGCCAGCAGCCCACCGGGATTTCGGGGGGATGAGCAGTTCTTC
.	TRBD2	TRBV6-5	TRBJ2-5	CASAWGGKETQYF	TGTGCCAGCGCATGGGGGGGGAAGGAGACCCAGTACTTC
.	.	TRBV4-1	TRBJ1-1	CASSQDSWGGAATEAFF	TGCGCCAGCAGCCAAGATTCTTGGGGGGGCGCGGCCACTGAAGCTTTCTTT
few	TRBD1	TRBV5-1	TRBJ1-2	CASSLAGGQGANYGYTF	TGCGCCAGCAGCTTGGCCGGGGGACAGGGTGCCAACTATGGCTACACCTTC
.	.	TRBV6-6	TRBJ1-5	CASSKDRIYQPQHF	TGTGCCAGCAGCAAAGACAGGATCTATCAGCCCCAGCATTTT
.	TRBD1	TRBV18	TRBJ2-2	CASSLTGDTGELFF	TGTGCCAGCTCTCTAACAGGGGACACCGGGGAGCTGTTTTTT
.	.	TRBV11-1	TRBJ2-2	CASSFSNTGELFF	TGTGCCAGCAGCTTTAGCAACACCGGGGAGCTGTTTTTT
few	TRBD1	TRBV19	TRBJ1-5	CASSTPRGQVDQPQHF	TGTGCCAGTAGTACGCCTAGGGGACAGGTAGATCAGCCCCAGCATTTT
once	TRBD1	TRBV4-1	TRBJ1-5	CASSPGQRLVPQHF	TGCGCCAGCAGCCCGGGACAGCGGCTGGTGCCCCAGCATTTT
.	TRBD1	TRBV6-6	TRBJ1-5	CASSPTGPWGQPQHF	TGTGCCAGCAGCCCGACAGGGCCGTGGGGTCAGCCCCAGCATTTT
.	.	TRBV6-1	TRBJ1-3	CASSENYRGYGNTIYF	TGTGCCAGCAGTGAAAACTACCGAGGATATGGAAACACCATATATTTT
.	.	TRBV7-9	TRBJ1-1	CASSTENTEAFF	TGTGCCAGCAGTACAGAGAACACTGAAGCTTTCTTT
.	TRBD2	TRBV5-6	TRBJ2-1	CASSPAGGVDNEQFF	TGTGCCAGCAGCCCAGCCGGGGGGGTAGACAATGAGCAGTTCTTC
.	TRBD1	TRBV5-1	TRBJ1-1	CASSFLGGAGTEAFF	TGCGCCAGCAGCTTTCTAGGGGGCGCCGGCACTGAAGCTTTCTTT
.	.	TRBV5-1	TRBJ1-1	CASSLDQGQFMEAFF	TGCGCCAGCAGCTTGGATCAGGGGCAGTTTATGGAAGCTTTCTTT
once	.	TRBV7-9	TRBJ1-3	CSSTLRRGRFGNTIYF	TGTTCCAGCACCCTGCGGCGGGGAAGATTTGGAAACACCATATATTTT
.	.	TRBV11-2	TRBJ2-5	CASSKGVRETQYF	TGTGCCAGCAGCAAGGGGGTCAGAGAGACCCAGTACTTC
.	.	TRBV15	TRBJ1-4	CATSMGAGEKLFF	TGTGCCACCAGCATGGGGGCCGGTGAAAAACTGTTTTTT
.	.	TRBV5-6	TRBJ1-2	CASSLGWLKGNYGYTF	TGTGCCAGCAGCTTGGGGTGGTTAAAGGGGAACTATGGCTACACCTTC